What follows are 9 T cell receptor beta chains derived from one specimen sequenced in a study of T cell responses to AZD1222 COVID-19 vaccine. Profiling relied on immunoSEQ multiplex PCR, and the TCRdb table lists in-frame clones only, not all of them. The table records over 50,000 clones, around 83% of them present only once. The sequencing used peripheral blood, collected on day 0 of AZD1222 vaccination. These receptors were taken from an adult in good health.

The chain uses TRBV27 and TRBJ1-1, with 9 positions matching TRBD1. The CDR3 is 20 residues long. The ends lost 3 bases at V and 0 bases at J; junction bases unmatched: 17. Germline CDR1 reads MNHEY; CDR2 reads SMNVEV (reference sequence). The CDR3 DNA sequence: TGTGCCAGCAGTTTCCGAGGGACAGGGTTTTTTCCCCAATTGAACACTGAAGCTTTCTTT. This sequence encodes CASSFRGTGFFPQLNTEAFF.

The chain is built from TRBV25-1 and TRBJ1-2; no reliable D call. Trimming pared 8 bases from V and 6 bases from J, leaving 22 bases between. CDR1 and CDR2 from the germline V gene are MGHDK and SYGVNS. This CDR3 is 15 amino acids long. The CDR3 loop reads CASSNSVAGIDGYTF. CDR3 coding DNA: TGTGCCAGCTCAAACAGCGTTGCGGGGATCGATGGCTACACCTTC.

The CDR3 DNA follows: TGTGCCAGCAGTGACCGGGGGCCTCAGCATTTT. It codes for CASSDRGPQHF. The chain couples TRBV2 to TRBJ1-5; tentatively, D is TRBD1 (6 bases). Germline-derived CDR1 and CDR2 are SNHLY and FYNNEI. With 3 bases removed from V and 13 bases from J, the gap between germline ends came to 10 bases. The CDR3 runs to 11 residues.

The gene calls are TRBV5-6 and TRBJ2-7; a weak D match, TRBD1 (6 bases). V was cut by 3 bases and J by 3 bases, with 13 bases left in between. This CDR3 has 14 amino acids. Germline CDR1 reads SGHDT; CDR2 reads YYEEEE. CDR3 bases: TGTGCCAGCAGCTGGGATGGACAGAGCTACGAGCAGTACTTC. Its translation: CASSWDGQSYEQYF.

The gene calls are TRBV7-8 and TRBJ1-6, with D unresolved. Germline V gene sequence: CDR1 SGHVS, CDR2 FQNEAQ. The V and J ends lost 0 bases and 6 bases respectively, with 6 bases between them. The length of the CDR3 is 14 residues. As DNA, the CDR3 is TGTGCCAGCAGCTTAGCAGGATCTAATTCACCCCTCCACTTT. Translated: CASSLAGSNSPLHF.

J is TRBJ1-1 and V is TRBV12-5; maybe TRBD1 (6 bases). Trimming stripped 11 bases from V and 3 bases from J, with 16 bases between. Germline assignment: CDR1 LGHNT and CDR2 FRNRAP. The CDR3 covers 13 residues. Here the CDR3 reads CAGRTEVDTEAFF. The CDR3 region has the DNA TGTGCTGGAAGGACAGAAGTAGACACTGAAGCTTTCTTT.

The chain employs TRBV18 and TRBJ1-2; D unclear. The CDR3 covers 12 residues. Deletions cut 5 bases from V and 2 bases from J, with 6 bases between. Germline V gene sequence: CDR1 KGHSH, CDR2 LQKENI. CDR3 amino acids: CASSTANYGYTF. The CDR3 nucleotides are TGTGCCAGCTCAACGGCAAACTATGGCTACACCTTC.

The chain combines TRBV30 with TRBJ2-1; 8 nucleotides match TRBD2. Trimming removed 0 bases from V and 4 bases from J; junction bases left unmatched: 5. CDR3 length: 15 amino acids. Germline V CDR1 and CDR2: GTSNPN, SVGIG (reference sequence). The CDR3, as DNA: TGTGCCTGGAGTGTAAGTAGCGGGGAATACAATGAGCAGTTCTTC. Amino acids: CAWSVSSGEYNEQFF. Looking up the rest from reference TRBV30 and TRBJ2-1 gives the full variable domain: SQTIHQWPATLVQPVGSPLSLECTVEGTSNPNLYWYRQAAGRGLQLLFYSVGIGQISSEVPQNLSASRPQDRQFILSSKKLLLSDSGFYLCAWSVSSGEYNEQFFGPGTRLTVL.

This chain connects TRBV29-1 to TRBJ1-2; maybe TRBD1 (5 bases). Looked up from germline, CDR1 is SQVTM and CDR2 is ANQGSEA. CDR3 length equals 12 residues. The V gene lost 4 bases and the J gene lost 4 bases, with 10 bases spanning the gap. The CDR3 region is CSVGGGLYGYTF. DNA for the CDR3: TGCAGCGTTGGGGGCGGGCTCTATGGCTACACCTTC.